Below are 30 T cell receptor beta chains sequenced from a single sample in a study of human T cells and chemical hapten exposure. Indicated time point: patch test 1, 2 weeks after DPC sensitization. As for treatment: therapeutic diphenylcyclopropenone sensitization with weekly scalp DPC. MiXCR was run by TCRdb on the RACE reads, yielding one entry per CDR3 protein. The table records roughly 160,000 distinct CDR3 sequences, more than 12% of them present only once. The material was whole blood, obtained in connection with sensitization to the hapten diphenylcyclopropenone (DPC). These receptors were obtained from a woman in her 30s with alopecia areata. Some clones in this sample may be carry-over from other donors' samples.

This clonotype was found a few times. The V gene is TRBV11-2, the J gene TRBJ2-3; 7 positions agree with TRBD2. Per the germline V gene, CDR1 is SGHAT and CDR2 is FQNNGV. The CDR3 runs 12 residues. The trim removed 5 bases at V and 8 bases at J, leaving 4 bases unmatched. CDR3 DNA sequence: TGTGCCAGCAGCCAGGTAGCGGGTACGCAGTATTTT. This sequence encodes CASSQVAGTQYF.

There are a few counts of this clonotype. The chain joins TRBV4-3 to TRBJ2-6; D is possibly TRBD2 (7 bases). The CDR3 covers 18 residues. In germline, CDR1 is LGHNA, CDR2 YSLEER. Trimming took 0 bases from V and 0 from J, leaving 12 bases between them. The CDR3 reads CASSQDGGAYSGANVLTF. The CDR3 nucleotides are TGCGCCAGCAGCCAAGATGGGGGGGCCTACTCTGGGGCCAACGTCCTGACTTTC.

This clonotype was found many times. The chain is built from TRBV20-1 and TRBJ2-7; 11 nucleotides match TRBD1. Trimming cost V 3 bases and J 3 bases; bases outside gene matches: 4. Per the germline V gene, CDR1 is DFQATT and CDR2 is SNEGSKA (reference sequence). This CDR3 is built from 14 residues. The CDR3 protein is CSASVGTGGYEQYF. The CDR3 DNA reads as TGCAGTGCTAGCGTAGGGACAGGGGGCTACGAGCAGTACTTC.

This clonotype has more than one count but fewer than ten. This chain connects TRBV7-9 to TRBJ2-3; 7 nucleotides agree with TRBD1. The germline gives CDR1 SEHNR, CDR2 FQNEAQ (reference sequence). This CDR3 has 14 amino acids. V gave up 5 bases and J gave up 0 bases; unmatched junction bases: 2. Here the CDR3 reads CASSDRASTDTQYF. DNA of the CDR3: TGTGCCAGCAGCGACAGGGCTAGCACAGATACGCAGTATTTT.

The chain links TRBV7-2 to TRBJ1-1; D gene ambiguous. The CDR3 consists of 13 residues. Germline CDR1 is SGHTA and CDR2 is FQGNSA. Trimming cost V 0 bases and J 6 bases, with 8 bases left between them. DNA for the CDR3: TGTGCCAGCAGCTTAGCTGTCCTCCCTGAAGCTTTCTTT. Its translation: CASSLAVLPEAFF.

The rearrangement joins TRBV11-2 to TRBJ2-6; a possible D gene is TRBD2 (7 bases). The CDR3 is 19 amino acids. Germline assignment: CDR1 SGHAT and CDR2 FQNNGV. V shed 1 base and J shed 1 base, with 17 bases lying between them. Here the CDR3 reads CASSLAPGAGASGANVLTF. DNA for the CDR3: TGTGCCAGCAGCTTAGCTCCTGGGGCGGGGGCTTCTGGGGCCAACGTCCTGACTTTC.

Concerning this clonotype itself: Germline and junction disagree at one end, which may indicate a read error. The V gene is TRBV6-1, the J gene TRBJ2-1; 7 bases match TRBD2. This CDR3 comprises 13 residues. Per the germline V gene, CDR1 is MNHNS and CDR2 is SASEGT. The CDR3 spells CASSFAGVNAQFF. The CDR3 coding sequence is TGTGCCAGCAGTTTTGCGGGGGTGAATGCGCAGTTCTTC.

Only a few counts were recorded for this clonotype. V and J are TRBV12-3 or TRBV12-4 and TRBJ1-1; maybe TRBD1 (6 bases). V dropped 3 bases and J dropped 1 base, with 9 bases sitting between them. The CDR3 covers 14 residues. CDR3 loop: CASSFRQANTEAFF. The CDR3 DNA reads TGTGCCAGCAGTTTTCGACAGGCGAACACTGAAGCTTTCTTT.

This clonotype occurred many times. CDR3 in amino acids: CASNPAGAGEETQYF. CDR3 nucleotides: TGTGCCAGCAATCCCGCTGGGGCCGGAGAAGAGACCCAGTACTTC. The chain is built from TRBV6-1 and TRBJ2-5; D is perhaps TRBD1 (5 bases). The germline CDR1 and CDR2 sequences are MNHNS and SASEGT. This CDR3 spans 15 amino acids. V lost 7 bases, J lost 3 bases, and 18 bases lay in between.

This clonotype occurred many times. The rearrangement links TRBV20-1 to TRBJ2-1; 9 positions agree with TRBD1. Trimming removed 4 bases from V and 6 bases from J; junction bases left unmatched: 7. The CDR3 is made up of 14 amino acids. In germline, CDR1 is DFQATT, CDR2 SNEGSKA (reference sequence). As DNA, the CDR3 is TGCAGTGCTAAGTGGGACAGGGAGTTCAATGAGCAGTTCTTC. Translated: CSAKWDREFNEQFF.

This clonotype was detected a few times. This chain connects TRBV6-6 to TRBJ2-2, with D perhaps matching TRBD2 (5 bases). Germline-derived CDR1 and CDR2 are MNHNY and SVGAGI (reference sequence). The V end was cut by 2 bases, the J end by 7 bases, with 17 bases between. CDR3 size: 16 residues. The CDR3 here is CASSYRGSVNVGELFF. The DNA for the CDR3 is TGTGCCAGCAGTTACCGGGGTAGTGTGAATGTCGGGGAGCTGTTTTTT.

The chain employs TRBV29-1 and TRBJ1-5, with D maybe TRBD1 (5 bases). CDR3 length equals 12 residues. Trimming removed 4 bases at V and 3 bases at J, with 7 bases between. The germline V gene has CDR1 SQVTM and CDR2 ANQGSEA. CDR3: CSVGGYNQPQHF. CDR3 nucleotide sequence: TGCAGCGTTGGGGGCTACAATCAGCCCCAGCATTTT.

There are a few counts of this clonotype. J is TRBJ2-3 and V is TRBV5-1, with 12 bases identical to TRBD2. V shed 3 bases and J 3 bases; nucleotides not matched to a gene: 5. The CDR3 is 16 residues long. Germline loops: CDR1 SGHRS, CDR2 YFSETQ. The CDR3 protein is CASSSGLAGRTDTQYF. The CDR3 region has the DNA TGCGCCAGCAGCTCCGGACTAGCGGGGAGGACAGATACGCAGTATTTT. The variable domain in full, completed from reference TRBV5-1 and TRBJ2-3, reads KAGVTQTPRYLIKTRGQQVTLSCSPISGHRSVSWYQQTPGQGLQFLFEYFSETQRNKGNFPGRFSGRQFSNSRSEMNVSTLELGDSALYLCASSSGLAGRTDTQYFGPGTRLTVL.

The genes are TRBV28 and TRBJ2-7; D gene ambiguous. Per germline, CDR1 MDHEN and CDR2 SYDVKM. This CDR3 is 12 amino acids long. Deletions cut 3 bases from V and 6 bases from J, with 9 bases between. DNA for the CDR3: TGTGCCAGCAGTTTTCTTACAGCCGAGCAGTACTTC. This sequence encodes CASSFLTAEQYF.

This clonotype was seen only a few times. V gene TRBV7-9 combines with J gene TRBJ2-2; D is uncertain. The germline CDR1 and CDR2 sequences are SEHNR and FQNEAQ (reference sequence). The V gene lost 6 bases and the J gene lost 1 base, with 18 bases spanning the gap. The CDR3 runs to 17 residues. In nucleotides, the CDR3 is TGTGCCAGCAGTAGCAAAACCGGGTCCTTGAACACCGGGGAGCTGTTTTTT. Protein sequence: CASSSKTGSLNTGELFF.

The CDR3 DNA reads as TGTGCCAGCCACTCTAGCGGAACCAACACCGGGGAGCTGTTTTTT. It specifies CASHSSGTNTGELFF. The genes are TRBV28 and TRBJ2-2; 7 bases fit TRBD2. V was pared by 8 bases and J by 2 bases, with 8 bases of the junction left unmatched. Germline CDR1 and CDR2: MDHEN and SYDVKM. CDR3 length equals 15 residues.

The rearrangement links TRBV18 to TRBJ2-1; D not resolved. CDR1 and CDR2 from the germline V gene are KGHSH and LQKENI. The CDR3 is 14 residues long. V was shortened by 3 bases and J by 5 bases, with 11 bases between the two germline ends. As DNA, the CDR3 is TGTGCCAGCTCACCGTTACCTACCAACAATGAGCAGTTCTTC. Residues: CASSPLPTNNEQFF.

This clonotype came up a few times. The chain combines TRBV6-5 with TRBJ2-4; D uncertain. There are 16 residues in the CDR3. The germline gives CDR1 MNHEY, CDR2 SVGAGI. V dropped 0 bases and J dropped 0 bases, with 9 bases sitting between them. The CDR3 protein is CASSYSTFLAKNIQYF. CDR3 in DNA: TGTGCCAGCAGTTACTCCACGTTCCTAGCCAAAAACATTCAGTACTTC.

A few counts support this clonotype. The chain couples TRBV7-2 to TRBJ1-2; 7 bases match TRBD1. The CDR3 covers 13 residues. Germline CDR1 and CDR2: SGHTA and FQGNSA. V trimming: 0 bases; J trimming: 11 bases; junction bases outside the gene matches: 6. In DNA form, the CDR3 reads TGTGCCAGCAGCTTAGCGGCAGGGACAGAATACACCTTC. Translated, it gives CASSLAAGTEYTF.

This clonotype was seen a few times. The V call is TRBV28, the J call TRBJ1-3; D is ambiguous. Germline V gene lookup returns CDR1 MDHEN and CDR2 SYDVKM. This CDR3 has 11 amino acids. The CDR3 loop reads CASNSGNTIYF. DNA for the CDR3: TGTGCATCCAACTCTGGAAACACCATATATTTT.

This clonotype was seen a few times. This sequence joins TRBV12-3 or TRBV12-4 and TRBJ2-7; D might be TRBD2 (6 bases). This CDR3 has 14 amino acids. Deletions cut 6 bases from V and 6 bases from J, with 18 bases between. CDR3 protein: CASSHKRGNREQYF. The CDR3 DNA is TGTGCCAGCAGCCATAAACGGGGGAACCGCGAGCAGTACTTC.

The chain joins TRBV20-1 to TRBJ1-2, with 7 bases identical to TRBD1. The CDR3 loop spans 18 amino acids. The junction had 18 bases not matched to a gene; V was cut back by 5 bases and J by 0 bases. The germline CDR1 and CDR2 sequences are DFQATT and SNEGSKA (reference sequence). CDR3 sequence: CSAFEDQPGTASNYGYTF. The CDR3 coding sequence is TGCAGTGCTTTTGAGGATCAACCCGGGACAGCATCTAACTATGGCTACACCTTC.

This chain connects TRBV3-1 to TRBJ2-1; D unclear. Germline V gene sequence: CDR1 LGHDT, CDR2 YNNKEL (reference sequence). V dropped 1 base and J dropped 0 bases, with 7 bases sitting between them. The CDR3 is 15 amino acids. The CDR3 region is CASSQAPSSYNEQFF. DNA of the CDR3: TGTGCCAGCAGCCAAGCGCCTAGCTCCTACAATGAGCAGTTCTTC.

The chain is built from TRBV12-3 or TRBV12-4 and TRBJ2-5; D ambiguous. This CDR3 has 12 amino acids. Trimming took 5 bases from V and 2 from J, leaving 6 bases between them. The CDR3 coding sequence is TGTGCCAGCAGTCCGGAACAAGAGACCCAGTACTTC. It specifies CASSPEQETQYF.

This clonotype appeared a few times. The rearrangement joins TRBV5-4 to TRBJ1-4; no clear D gene. V lost 1 base, J lost 4 bases, and 8 bases lay in between. In germline, CDR1 is SGHNT, CDR2 YYREEE (reference sequence). CDR3 length equals 14 residues. This CDR3 reads CASSLSGINEKLFF. The CDR3 nucleotides are TGTGCCAGCAGCTTGTCGGGGATTAATGAAAAACTGTTTTTT.

This clonotype was picked up a small number of times. J is TRBJ2-5 and V is TRBV29-1, with D possibly matching TRBD2 (5 bases). CDR3 length: 13 residues. Germline V lookup: CDR1 SQVTM, CDR2 ANQGSEA. The chain's CDR3 is CSVRRASQETQYF. In DNA form, the CDR3 reads TGCAGTGTCAGGCGGGCCTCCCAAGAGACCCAGTACTTC. The entire variable domain, with the rest obtained from reference TRBV29-1 and TRBJ2-5, is as follows: SAVISQKPSRDICQRGTSLTIQCQVDSQVTMMFWYRQQPGQSLTLIATANQGSEATYESGFVIDKFPISRPNLTFSTLTVSNMSPEDSSIYLCSVRRASQETQYFGPGTRLLVL.

The chain has TRBV6-2 or TRBV6-3 and TRBJ2-1; 10 positions agree with TRBD2. CDR3 length: 17 amino acids. Unmatched junction bases numbered 14, after V lost 6 bases and J lost 6 bases. The V gene's germline CDR1 is MNHEY and CDR2 SVGEGT. CDR3 bases: TGTGCCAGCAGGCCCTCTTTTCTAGCGGGAGTAGGCAATGAGCAGTTCTTC. It translates to CASRPSFLAGVGNEQFF.

This chain links TRBV19 with TRBJ1-5, with TRBD1 matching over 9 bases. V was pared by 5 bases and J by 7 bases, with 15 bases of the junction left unmatched. The CDR3 is made up of 17 amino acids. Germline CDR1 and CDR2: LNHDA and SQIVND (reference sequence). The CDR3 coding sequence is TGTGCCAGTAGTGACTATACCGGGACAGGGTTCGGGCAGCCCCAGCATTTT. This gives the protein CASSDYTGTGFGQPQHF.

V gene TRBV3-1 combines with J gene TRBJ2-7; 8 nucleotides match TRBD2. The CDR3 length is 13 residues. The V gene's germline CDR1 is LGHDT and CDR2 YNNKEL (reference sequence). The J segment lost 4 bases and the V segment lost 1 base, leaving 0 bases of the junction unmatched. The CDR3 reads CASSQAGGYEQYF. As DNA, the CDR3 is TGTGCCAGCAGCCAAGCGGGGGGGTACGAGCAGTACTTC.

V and J are TRBV5-6 and TRBJ1-4, with a weak D call TRBD1 (5 bases). V dropped 2 bases and J dropped 8 bases, with 19 bases sitting between them. CDR3 size: 16 residues. Germline loops: CDR1 SGHDT, CDR2 YYEEEE. CDR3 protein: CASSFGGTSRHEKLFF. In DNA form, the CDR3 reads TGTGCCAGCAGCTTTGGAGGGACTTCAAGACACGAAAAACTGTTTTTT.